This TCR beta chain was identified in a study of T cell responses to AZD1222 COVID-19 vaccine (dated by TCRdb to 2020 to 2022). About the study as a whole: A total of under 250 trial participants underwent TCR sequencing, of whom roughly 210 had received two doses of AZD1222 and 26 had received two doses of the MenACWY control vaccine. Trial participants were enrolled by age into 18-55, 56-69 and 70-plus year subgroups, with roughly 150, 30 and 60 TCR-sequenced participants respectively. Paper-wide results and their limitations: Conclusions about previously exposed vaccinees are limited, since just a handful of AZD1222 recipients were seropositive for SARS-CoV-2 at baseline. Epitopes outside the regions mutated in the B.1.351 and B.1.1.7 variants were reportedly recognized by nearly half of the unique spike-specific TCRs. Because no samples from the day 14 peak response were available, repertoires could be characterized only after the peak T cell response. After two AZD1222 doses, spike-specific TCR breadth and depth were significantly higher than at day 0 and than in MenACWY recipients. Most participants were white British and females outnumbered males, and the authors suggested that clonal diversity may have been underestimated. CD4 TCRs associated with the vaccine covered the entire spike protein, and the dominant responses were in regions 160-218 and 743-854. In the small 56-69-year group, the increase in depth fell short of significance, most likely because of low power.

CDR1 and CDR2 are read off the germline V gene as MNHEY and SVGAGI. V is cut by 9 bases and J by 6 bases, and the space between the germline ends is 12 bases. Inclusive of the bounding cysteine and phenylalanine, the CDR3 is 12 residues long. The retained sequence is limited to the CDR3, 36 bases, with the frame set at the first base. The CDR3 regions of human TCRbeta chains were analyzed by immunosequencing. In the original analysis: TCRs in the repertoires were matched against a reference library of SARS-CoV-2-specific TCRs that had been generated with the MIRA antigen-specificity platform. Breadth was defined as the fraction of unique TCRs that were SARS-CoV-2-associated. Depth was defined as the fraction of total T cells that were SARS-CoV-2-associated. Using the MIRA data, each spike-specific TCR was mapped to the spike region that the TCR reacts to and placed in a CD4 or CD8 class. Log10-transformed breadth and depth values were compared by one-way ANOVA with Sidak's multiple comparisons tests. TCRdb took over this immuneACCESS table, retaining in-frame rearrangements with V and J assigned. Such tables are incomplete; in checked studies, under half of the missing clones stem from an unresolved V gene, and the remainder is unexplained. The V and J calls and clone size come from that table; D and trimming were worked out from the DNA. The sample table lists tens of thousands of clones, approximately 92% of them with a count of one. The ten largest account for over 5% of the sample.

This specimen's time point label, interpreted: about 28 days (+/-7) after the second vaccine dose. AZD1222 recipients with second doses at about 4 weeks or about 12 weeks were pooled, because spike-specific TCR depth and breadth did not differ between schedules. Vaccinee samples were obtained from the UK trials COV001 and COV002, which included a single-blind randomized controlled phase 2/3 trial of AZD1222 (ChAdOx1 nCoV-19) in healthy adults. For TCRbeta chain sequencing, PBMC samples were collected from trial participants at day 0 and at day 28 after the second dose. A remark on this clone: Its recognized antigen is unknown. No much larger clonotype is one base removed from it; base qualities were not supplied.

The TCR originated in an adult who received the AZD1222 COVID-19 vaccine. The specimen was peripheral blood, collected 28 days after the second AZD1222 dose. The rearranged segments are TRBV6-5 and TRBJ2-1; matching of 5 bases hints at TRBD1 as the D gene. The DNA sequence reads TGTGCCAGTTCGATGACAGCCAATGAGCAGTTCTTC. Its translation is CASSMTANEQFF.